This TCR beta chain was recorded in a study of T cell responses to AZD1222 COVID-19 vaccine. Germline-derived CDR1 and CDR2 are SEHNR and FQNEAQ (reference sequence). The CDR3 runs to 12 residues. V dropped 2 bases and J dropped 8 bases, with 7 bases sitting between them. Sequenced by immunoSEQ multiplex PCR; TCRdb stores in-frame clones only, minus some. The sample includes 200,000 to 300,000 clones, approximately 93% seen only once; the top ten take around 0.58%. The clonotype originates from an adult in good health. J is TRBJ2-1 and V is TRBV7-9, with D unclear. The sequencing used peripheral blood, collected on day 0 of AZD1222 vaccination. The chain's CDR3 is CASSLYVDEQFF. As DNA, the CDR3 is TGTGCCAGCAGCTTATATGTAGATGAGCAGTTCTTC.